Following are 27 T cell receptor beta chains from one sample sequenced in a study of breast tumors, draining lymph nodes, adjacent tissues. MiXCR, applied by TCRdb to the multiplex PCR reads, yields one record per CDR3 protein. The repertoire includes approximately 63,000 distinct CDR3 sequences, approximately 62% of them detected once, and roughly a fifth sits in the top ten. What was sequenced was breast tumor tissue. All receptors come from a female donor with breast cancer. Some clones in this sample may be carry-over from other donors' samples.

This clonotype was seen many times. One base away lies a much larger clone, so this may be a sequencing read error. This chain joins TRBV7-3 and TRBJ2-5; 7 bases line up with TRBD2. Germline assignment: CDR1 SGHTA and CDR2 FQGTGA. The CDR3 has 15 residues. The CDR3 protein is CASSLGGRAGETQHF. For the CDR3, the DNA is TGTGCCAGCAGCTTAGGTGGGAGGGCCGGAGAGACCCAGCACTTC.

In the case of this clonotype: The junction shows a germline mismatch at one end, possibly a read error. CDR3 coding DNA: TGCAGCGCTAGAGATCCAAGCCTTATCTCTGGGGCCAACGTCCTGACTTTC. This translates into CSARDPSLISGANVLTF. The gene calls are TRBV20-1 and TRBJ2-6; D remains ambiguous. Per germline, CDR1 DFQATT and CDR2 SNEGSKA (reference sequence). The CDR3 runs 17 residues.

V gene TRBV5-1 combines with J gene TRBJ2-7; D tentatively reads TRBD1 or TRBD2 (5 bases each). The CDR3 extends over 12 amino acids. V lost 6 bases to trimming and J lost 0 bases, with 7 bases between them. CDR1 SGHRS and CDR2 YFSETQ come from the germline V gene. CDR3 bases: TGCGCCAGCACCGGGACCTCCTACGAGCAGTACTTC. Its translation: CASTGTSYEQYF.

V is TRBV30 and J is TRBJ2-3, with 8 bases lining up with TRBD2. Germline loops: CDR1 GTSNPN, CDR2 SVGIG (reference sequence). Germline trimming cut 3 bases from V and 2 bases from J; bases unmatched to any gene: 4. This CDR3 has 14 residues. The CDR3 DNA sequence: TGTGCCTGGAGGGGAGCGGGGGCCACAGATACGCAGTATTTT. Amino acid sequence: CAWRGAGATDTQYF.

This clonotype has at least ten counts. The CDR3: CASSLAGYQPQHF. CDR3 in DNA: TGTGCCAGCAGTTTAGCCGGGTATCAGCCCCAGCATTTT. This chain links TRBV12-3 or TRBV12-4 with TRBJ1-5, with no clear D. Between the trimmed V and J ends, which lost 0 bases and 5 bases, there was a span of 5 bases. The CDR3 consists of 13 residues.

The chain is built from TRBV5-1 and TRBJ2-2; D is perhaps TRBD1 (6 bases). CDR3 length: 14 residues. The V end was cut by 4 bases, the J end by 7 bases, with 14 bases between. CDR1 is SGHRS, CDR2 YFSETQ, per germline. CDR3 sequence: CASSLDRFDGELFF. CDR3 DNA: TGCGCCAGCAGCCTCGACAGGTTCGACGGGGAGCTGTTTTTT.

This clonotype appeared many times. CDR3 amino acids: CASSLESTTLPQHF. The CDR3 region has the DNA TGTGCCAGCAGCTTAGAATCGACCACCTTGCCCCAGCATTTT. The J gene is TRBJ1-5, the V gene TRBV7-9; D uncertain. The CDR3 runs 14 residues. Germline V gene sequence: CDR1 SEHNR, CDR2 FQNEAQ (reference sequence). Trimming removed 1 base from V and 9 bases from J, with 13 bases in between.

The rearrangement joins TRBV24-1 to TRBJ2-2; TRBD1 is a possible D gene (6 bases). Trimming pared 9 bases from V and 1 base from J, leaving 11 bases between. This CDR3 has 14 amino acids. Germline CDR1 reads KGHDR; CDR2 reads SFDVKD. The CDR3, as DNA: TGTGCCACCTCCGACAGGATGAACACCGGGGAGCTGTTTTTT. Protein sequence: CATSDRMNTGELFF.

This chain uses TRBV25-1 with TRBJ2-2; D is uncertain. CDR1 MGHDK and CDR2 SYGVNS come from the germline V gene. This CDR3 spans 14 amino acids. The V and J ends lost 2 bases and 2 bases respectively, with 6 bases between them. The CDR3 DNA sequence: TGTGCCAGCAGTGAAAGCCTTAACACCGGGGAGCTGTTTTTT. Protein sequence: CASSESLNTGELFF.

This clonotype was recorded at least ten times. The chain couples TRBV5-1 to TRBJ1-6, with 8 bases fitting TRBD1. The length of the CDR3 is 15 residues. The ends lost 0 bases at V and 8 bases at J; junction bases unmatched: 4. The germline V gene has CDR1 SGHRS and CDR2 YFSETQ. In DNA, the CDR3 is TGCGCCAGCAGCTTGGGGACAGGGCGGCATTCACCCCTCCACTTT. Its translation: CASSLGTGRHSPLHF.

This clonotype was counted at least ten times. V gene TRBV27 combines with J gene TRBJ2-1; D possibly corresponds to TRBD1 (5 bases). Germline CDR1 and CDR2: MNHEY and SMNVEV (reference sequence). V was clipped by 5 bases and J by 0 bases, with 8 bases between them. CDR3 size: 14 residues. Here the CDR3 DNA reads TGTGCCAGCAGTACAGGCAGCTCCTACAATGAGCAGTTCTTC. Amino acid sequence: CASSTGSSYNEQFF.

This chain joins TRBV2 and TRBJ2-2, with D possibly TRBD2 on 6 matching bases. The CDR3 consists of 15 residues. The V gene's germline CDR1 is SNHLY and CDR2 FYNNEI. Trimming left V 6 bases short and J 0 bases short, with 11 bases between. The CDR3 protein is CASSLAGTNTGELFF. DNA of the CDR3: TGTGCCAGCAGCCTGGCGGGAACGAACACCGGGGAGCTGTTTTTT. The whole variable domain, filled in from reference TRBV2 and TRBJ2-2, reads EPEVTQTPSHQVTQMGQEVILRCVPISNHLYFYWYRQILGQKVEFLVSFYNNEISEKSEIFDDQFSVERPDGSNFTLKIRSTKLEDSAMYFCASSLAGTNTGELFFGEGSRLTVL.

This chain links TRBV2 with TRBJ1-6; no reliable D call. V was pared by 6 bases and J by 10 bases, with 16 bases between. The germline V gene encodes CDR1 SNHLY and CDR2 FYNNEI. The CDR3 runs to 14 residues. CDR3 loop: CASRDLGLNSPLHF. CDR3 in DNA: TGTGCCAGCAGGGACCTGGGTTTAAACTCACCCCTCCACTTT.

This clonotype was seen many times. CDR3 residues: CASSQDMYQETQYF. The CDR3 DNA follows: TGCGCCAGCAGCCAAGATATGTACCAAGAGACCCAGTACTTC. The chain combines TRBV4-3 with TRBJ2-5; the D is unclear. This CDR3 contains 14 residues. Looked up from germline, CDR1 is LGHNA and CDR2 is YSLEER. Between the trimmed V and J ends, which lost 0 bases and 0 bases, there was a span of 5 bases.

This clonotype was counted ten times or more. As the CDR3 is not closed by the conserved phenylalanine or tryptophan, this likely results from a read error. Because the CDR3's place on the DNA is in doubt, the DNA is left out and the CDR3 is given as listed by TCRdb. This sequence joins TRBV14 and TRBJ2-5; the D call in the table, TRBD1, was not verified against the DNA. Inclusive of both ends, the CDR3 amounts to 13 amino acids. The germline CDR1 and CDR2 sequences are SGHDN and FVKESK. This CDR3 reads CASSQGTGGISDA.

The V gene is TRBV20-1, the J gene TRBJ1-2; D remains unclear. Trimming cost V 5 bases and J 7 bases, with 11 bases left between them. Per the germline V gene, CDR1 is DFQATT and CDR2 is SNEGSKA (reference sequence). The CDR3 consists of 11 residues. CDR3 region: CSASTIAGYTF. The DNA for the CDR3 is TGCAGTGCTTCCACGATAGCTGGCTACACCTTC.

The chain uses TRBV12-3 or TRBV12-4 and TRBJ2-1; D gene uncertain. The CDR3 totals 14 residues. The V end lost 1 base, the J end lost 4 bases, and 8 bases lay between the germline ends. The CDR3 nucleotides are TGTGCCAGCAGTTTAGAGGGTTGGTACAATGAGCAGTTCTTC. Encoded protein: CASSLEGWYNEQFF.

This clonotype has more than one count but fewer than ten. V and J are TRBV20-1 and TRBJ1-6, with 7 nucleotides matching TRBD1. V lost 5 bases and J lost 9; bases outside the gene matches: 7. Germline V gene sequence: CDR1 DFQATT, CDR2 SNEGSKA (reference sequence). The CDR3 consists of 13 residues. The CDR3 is CSAETGTASPLHF. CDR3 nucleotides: TGCAGTGCTGAGACCGGGACAGCTTCACCCCTCCACTTT.

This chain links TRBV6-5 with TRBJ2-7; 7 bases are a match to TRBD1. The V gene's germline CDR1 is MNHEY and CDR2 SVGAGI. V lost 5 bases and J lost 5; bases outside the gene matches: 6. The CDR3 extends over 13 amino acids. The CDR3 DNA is TGTGCCAGCAGTCACGGGACAGAGAACGAGCAGTACTTC. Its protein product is CASSHGTENEQYF.

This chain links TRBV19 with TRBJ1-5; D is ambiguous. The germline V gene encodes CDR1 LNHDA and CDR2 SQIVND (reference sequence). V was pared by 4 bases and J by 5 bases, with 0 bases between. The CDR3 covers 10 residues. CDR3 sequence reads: CASSNQPQHF. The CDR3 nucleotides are TGTGCCAGTAGTAATCAGCCCCAGCATTTT.

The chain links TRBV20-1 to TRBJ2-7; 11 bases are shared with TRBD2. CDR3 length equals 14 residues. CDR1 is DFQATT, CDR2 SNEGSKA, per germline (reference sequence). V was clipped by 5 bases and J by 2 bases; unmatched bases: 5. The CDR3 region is CSAPRLAGTYEQYF. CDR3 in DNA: TGCAGTGCTCCGAGACTAGCGGGGACCTACGAGCAGTACTTC.

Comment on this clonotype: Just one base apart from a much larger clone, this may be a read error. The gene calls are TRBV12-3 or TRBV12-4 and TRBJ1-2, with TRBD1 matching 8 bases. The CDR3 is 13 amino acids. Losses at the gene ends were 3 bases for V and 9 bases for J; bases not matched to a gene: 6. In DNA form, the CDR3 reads TGTGCCAGCAGTTTCCTCGGACAGGGTAGCTACACCTTC. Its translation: CASSFLGQGSYTF.

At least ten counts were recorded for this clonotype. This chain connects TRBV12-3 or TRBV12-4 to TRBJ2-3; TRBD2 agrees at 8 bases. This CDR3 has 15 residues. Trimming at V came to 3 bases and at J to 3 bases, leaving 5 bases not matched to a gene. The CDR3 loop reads CASSFRRGVTDTQYF. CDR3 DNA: TGTGCCAGCAGTTTTCGGCGGGGGGTAACAGATACGCAGTATTTT.

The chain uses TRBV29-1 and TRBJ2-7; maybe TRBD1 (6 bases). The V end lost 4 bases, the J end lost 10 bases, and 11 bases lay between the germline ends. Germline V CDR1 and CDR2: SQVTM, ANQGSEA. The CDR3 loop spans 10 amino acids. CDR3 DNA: TGCAGCGTTGCGGACAGCCTTCAGTACTTC. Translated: CSVADSLQYF.

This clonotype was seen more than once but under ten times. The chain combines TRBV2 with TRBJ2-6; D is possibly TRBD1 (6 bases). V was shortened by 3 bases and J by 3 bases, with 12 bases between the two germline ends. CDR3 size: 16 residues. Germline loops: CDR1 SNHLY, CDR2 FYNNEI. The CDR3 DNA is TGTGCCAGCAGTGACAGGGGTAACTATGGGGCCAACGTCCTGACTTTC. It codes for CASSDRGNYGANVLTF.

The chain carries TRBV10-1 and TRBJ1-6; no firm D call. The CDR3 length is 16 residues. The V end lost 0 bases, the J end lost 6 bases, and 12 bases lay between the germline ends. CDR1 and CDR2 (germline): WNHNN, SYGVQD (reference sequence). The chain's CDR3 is CASSESTDPVNSPLHF. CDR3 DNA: TGCGCCAGCAGTGAGTCGACCGACCCGGTTAATTCACCCCTCCACTTT.

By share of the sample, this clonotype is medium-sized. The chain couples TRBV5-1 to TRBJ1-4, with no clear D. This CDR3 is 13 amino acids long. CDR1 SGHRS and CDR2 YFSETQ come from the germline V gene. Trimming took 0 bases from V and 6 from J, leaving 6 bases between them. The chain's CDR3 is CASSLDADEKLFF. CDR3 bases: TGCGCCAGCAGCTTGGACGCCGATGAAAAACTGTTTTTT.